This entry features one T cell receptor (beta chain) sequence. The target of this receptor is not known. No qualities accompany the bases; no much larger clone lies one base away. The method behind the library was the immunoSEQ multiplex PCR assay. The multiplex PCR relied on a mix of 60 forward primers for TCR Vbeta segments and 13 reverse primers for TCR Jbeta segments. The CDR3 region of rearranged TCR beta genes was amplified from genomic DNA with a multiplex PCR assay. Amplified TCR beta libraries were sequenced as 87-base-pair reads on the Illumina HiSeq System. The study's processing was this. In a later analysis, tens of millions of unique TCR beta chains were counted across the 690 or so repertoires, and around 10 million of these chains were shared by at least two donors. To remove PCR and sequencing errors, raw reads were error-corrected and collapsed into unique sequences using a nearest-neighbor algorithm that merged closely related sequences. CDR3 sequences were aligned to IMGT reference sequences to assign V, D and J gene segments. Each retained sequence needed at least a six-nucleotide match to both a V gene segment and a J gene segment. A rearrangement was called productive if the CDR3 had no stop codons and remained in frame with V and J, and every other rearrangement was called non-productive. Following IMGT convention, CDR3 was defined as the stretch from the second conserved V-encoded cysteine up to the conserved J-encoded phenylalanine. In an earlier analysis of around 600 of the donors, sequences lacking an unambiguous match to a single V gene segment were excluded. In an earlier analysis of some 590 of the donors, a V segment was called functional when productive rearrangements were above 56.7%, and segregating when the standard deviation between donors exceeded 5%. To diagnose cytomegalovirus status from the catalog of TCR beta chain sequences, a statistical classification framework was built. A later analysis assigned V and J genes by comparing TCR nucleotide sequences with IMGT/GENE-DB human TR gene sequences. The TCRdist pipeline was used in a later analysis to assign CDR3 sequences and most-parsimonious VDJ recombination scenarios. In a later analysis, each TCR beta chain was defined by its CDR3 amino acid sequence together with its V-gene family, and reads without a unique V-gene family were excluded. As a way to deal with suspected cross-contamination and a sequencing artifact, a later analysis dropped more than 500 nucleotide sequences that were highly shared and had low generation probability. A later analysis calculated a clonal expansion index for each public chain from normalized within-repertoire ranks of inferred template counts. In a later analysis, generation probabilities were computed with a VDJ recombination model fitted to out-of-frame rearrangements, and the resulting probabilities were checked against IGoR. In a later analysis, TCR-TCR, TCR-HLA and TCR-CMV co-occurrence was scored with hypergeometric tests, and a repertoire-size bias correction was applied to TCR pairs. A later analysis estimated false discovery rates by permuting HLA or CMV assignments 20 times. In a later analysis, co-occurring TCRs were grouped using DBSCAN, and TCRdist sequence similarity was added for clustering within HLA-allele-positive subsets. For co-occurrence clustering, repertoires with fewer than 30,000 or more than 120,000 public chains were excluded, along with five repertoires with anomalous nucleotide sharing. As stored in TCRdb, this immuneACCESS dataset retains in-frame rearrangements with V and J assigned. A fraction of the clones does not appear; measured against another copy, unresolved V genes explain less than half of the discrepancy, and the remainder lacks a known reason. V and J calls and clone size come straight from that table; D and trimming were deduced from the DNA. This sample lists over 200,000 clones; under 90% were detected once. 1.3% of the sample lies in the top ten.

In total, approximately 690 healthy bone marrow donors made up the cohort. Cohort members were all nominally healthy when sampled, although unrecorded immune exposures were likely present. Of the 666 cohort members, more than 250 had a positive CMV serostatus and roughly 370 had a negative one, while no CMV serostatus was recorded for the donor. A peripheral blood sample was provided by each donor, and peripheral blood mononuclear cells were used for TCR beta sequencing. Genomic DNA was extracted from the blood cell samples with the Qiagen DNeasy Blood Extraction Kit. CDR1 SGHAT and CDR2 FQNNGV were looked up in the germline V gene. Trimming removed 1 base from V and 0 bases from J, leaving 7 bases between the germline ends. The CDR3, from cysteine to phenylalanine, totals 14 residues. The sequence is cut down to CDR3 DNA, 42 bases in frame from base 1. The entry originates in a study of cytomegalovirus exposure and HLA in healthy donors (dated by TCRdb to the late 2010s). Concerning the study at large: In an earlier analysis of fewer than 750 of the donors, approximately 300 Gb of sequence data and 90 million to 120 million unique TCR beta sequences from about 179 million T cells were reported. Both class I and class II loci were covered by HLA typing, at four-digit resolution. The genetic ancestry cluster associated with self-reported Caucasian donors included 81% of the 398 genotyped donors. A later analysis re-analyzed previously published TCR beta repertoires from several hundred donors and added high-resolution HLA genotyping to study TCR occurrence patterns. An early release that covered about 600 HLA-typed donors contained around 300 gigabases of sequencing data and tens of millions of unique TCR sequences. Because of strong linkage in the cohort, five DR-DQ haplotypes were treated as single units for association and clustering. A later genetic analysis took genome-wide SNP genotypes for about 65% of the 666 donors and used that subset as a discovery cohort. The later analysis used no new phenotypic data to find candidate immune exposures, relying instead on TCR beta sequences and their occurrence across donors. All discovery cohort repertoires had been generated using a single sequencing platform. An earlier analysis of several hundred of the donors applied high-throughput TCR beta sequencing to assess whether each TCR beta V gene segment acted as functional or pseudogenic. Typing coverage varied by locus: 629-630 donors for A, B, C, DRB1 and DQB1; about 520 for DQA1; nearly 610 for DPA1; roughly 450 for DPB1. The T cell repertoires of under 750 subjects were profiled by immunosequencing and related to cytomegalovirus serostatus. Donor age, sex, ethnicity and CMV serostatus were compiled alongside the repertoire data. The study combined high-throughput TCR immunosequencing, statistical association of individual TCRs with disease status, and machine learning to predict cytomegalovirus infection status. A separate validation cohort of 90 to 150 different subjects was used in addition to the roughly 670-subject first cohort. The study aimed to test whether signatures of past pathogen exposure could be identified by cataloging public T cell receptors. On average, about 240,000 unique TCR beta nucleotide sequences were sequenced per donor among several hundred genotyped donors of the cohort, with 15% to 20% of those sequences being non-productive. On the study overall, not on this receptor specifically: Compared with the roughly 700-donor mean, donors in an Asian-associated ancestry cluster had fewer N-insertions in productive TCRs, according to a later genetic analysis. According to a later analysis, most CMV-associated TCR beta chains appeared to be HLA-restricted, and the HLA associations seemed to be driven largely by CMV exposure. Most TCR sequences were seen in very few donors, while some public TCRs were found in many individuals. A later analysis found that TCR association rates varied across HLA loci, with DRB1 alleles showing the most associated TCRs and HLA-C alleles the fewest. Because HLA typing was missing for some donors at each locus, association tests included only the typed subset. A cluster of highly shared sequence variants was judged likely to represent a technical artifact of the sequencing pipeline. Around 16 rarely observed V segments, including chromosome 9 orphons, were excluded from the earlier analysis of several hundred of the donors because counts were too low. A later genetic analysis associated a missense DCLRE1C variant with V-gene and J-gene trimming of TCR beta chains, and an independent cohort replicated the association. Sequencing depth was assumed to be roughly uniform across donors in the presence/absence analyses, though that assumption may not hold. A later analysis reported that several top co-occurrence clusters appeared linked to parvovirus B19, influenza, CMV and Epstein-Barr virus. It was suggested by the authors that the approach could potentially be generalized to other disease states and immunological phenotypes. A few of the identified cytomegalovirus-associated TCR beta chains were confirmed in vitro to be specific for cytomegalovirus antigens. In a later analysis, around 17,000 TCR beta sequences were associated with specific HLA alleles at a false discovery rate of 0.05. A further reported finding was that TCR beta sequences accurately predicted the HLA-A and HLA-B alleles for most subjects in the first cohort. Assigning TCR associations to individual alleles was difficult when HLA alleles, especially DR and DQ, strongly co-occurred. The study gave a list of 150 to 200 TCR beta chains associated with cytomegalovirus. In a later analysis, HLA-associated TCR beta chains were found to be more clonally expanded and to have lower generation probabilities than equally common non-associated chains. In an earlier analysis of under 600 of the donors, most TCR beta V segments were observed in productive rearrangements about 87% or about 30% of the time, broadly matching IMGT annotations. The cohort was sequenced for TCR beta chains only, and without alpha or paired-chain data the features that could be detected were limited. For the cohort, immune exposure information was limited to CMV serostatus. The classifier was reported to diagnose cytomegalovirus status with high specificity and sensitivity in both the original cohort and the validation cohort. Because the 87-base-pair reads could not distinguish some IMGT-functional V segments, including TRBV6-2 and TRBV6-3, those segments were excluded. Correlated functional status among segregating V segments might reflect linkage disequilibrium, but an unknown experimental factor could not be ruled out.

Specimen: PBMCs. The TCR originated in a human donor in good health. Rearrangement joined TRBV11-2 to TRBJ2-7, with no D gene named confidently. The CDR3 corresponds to CASSLAASSYEQYF. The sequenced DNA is TGTGCCAGCAGCTTAGCGGCTAGCTCCTACGAGCAGTACTTC.